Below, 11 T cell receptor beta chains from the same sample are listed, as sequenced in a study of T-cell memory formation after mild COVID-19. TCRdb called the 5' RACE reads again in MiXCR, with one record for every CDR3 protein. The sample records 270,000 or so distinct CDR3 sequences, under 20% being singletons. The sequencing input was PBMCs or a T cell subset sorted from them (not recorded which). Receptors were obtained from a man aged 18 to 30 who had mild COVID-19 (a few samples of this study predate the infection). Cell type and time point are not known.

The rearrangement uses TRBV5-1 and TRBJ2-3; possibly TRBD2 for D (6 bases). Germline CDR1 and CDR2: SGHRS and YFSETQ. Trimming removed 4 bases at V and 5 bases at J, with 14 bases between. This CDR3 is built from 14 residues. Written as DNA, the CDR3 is TGCGCCAGCAGCCGGCTAGCGTACGAAGATACGCAGTATTTT. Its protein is CASSRLAYEDTQYF.

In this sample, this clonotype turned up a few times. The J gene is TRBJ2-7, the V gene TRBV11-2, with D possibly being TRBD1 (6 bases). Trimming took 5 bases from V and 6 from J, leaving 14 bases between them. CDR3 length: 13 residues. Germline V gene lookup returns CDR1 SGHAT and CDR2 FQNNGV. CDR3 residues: CASSKQTGTEQYF. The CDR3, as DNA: TGTGCCAGCAGCAAACAAACAGGGACCGAGCAGTACTTC. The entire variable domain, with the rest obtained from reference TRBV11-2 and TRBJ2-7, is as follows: EAGVAQSPRYKIIEKRQSVAFWCNPISGHATLYWYQQILGQGPKLLIQFQNNGVVDDSQLPKDRFSAERLKGVDSTLKIQPAKLEDSAVYLCASSKQTGTEQYFGPGTRLTVT.

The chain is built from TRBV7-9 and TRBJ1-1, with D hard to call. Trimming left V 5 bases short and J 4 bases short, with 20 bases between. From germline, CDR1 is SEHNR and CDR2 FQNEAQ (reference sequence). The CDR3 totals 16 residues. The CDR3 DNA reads TGTGCCAGCAGCCCTCGGTTGGCAGGAGGAGTCACTGAAGCTTTCTTT. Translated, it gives CASSPRLAGGVTEAFF.

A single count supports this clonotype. DNA of the CDR3: TGTGCCAGCAGTTGGACAGGGGAGACTTCACCCCTCCACTTT. Its translation is CASSWTGETSPLHF. The rearrangement uses TRBV28 and TRBJ1-6; TRBD1 aligns across 9 bases. CDR3 length: 14 residues. The V gene end was trimmed by 4 bases and the J gene end by 9 bases; junction bases not matched to a gene: 4. The germline V gene encodes CDR1 MDHEN and CDR2 SYDVKM.

This CDR3 is CSADGGVPSYEQYF. The CDR3 DNA reads as TGCAGTGCTGACGGTGGAGTTCCGAGCTACGAGCAGTACTTC. The chain has TRBV20-1 and TRBJ2-7; D gene unclear. The CDR3 consists of 14 residues. V dropped 5 bases and J dropped 3 bases, with 17 bases sitting between them. Germline V gene lookup returns CDR1 DFQATT and CDR2 SNEGSKA (reference sequence).

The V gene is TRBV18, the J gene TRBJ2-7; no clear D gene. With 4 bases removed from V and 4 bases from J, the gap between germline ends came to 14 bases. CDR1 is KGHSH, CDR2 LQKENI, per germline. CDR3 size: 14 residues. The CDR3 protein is CASSRVPGNYEQYV. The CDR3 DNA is TGTGCCAGCTCACGGGTACCAGGCAATTACGAGCAGTACGTC.

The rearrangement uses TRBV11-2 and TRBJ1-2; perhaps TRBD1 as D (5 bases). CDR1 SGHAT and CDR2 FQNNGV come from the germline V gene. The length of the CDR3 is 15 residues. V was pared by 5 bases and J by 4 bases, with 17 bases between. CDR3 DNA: TGTGCCAGCAGCCCATCGGGGGTCTGGTGCTATGGCTACACCTTC. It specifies CASSPSGVWCYGYTF. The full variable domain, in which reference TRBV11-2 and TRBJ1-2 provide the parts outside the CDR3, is EAGVAQSPRYKIIEKRQSVAFWCNPISGHATLYWYQQILGQGPKLLIQFQNNGVVDDSQLPKDRFSAERLKGVDSTLKIQPAKLEDSAVYLCASSPSGVWCYGYTFGSGTRLTVV.

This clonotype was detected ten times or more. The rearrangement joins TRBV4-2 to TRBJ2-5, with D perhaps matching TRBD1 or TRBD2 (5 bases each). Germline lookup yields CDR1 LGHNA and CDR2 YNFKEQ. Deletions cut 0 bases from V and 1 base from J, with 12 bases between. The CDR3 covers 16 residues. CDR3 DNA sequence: TGTGCCAGCAGCCAAGATCACGGGACGGCCCAAGAGACCCAGTACTTC. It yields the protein CASSQDHGTAQETQYF.

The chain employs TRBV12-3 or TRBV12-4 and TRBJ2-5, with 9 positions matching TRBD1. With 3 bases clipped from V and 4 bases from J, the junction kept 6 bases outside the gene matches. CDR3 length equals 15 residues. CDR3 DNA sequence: TGTGCCAGCAGTTTGGGACAGGGACTTCGAGAGACCCAGTACTTC. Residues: CASSLGQGLRETQYF.

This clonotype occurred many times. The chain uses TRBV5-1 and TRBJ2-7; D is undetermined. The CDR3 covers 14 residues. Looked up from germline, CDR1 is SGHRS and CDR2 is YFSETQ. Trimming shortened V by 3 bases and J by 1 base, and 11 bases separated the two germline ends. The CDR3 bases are TGCGCCAGCAGCTGGAGACCCGTATCCTACGAGCAGTACTTC. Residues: CASSWRPVSYEQYF. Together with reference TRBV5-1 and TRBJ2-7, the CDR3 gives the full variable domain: KAGVTQTPRYLIKTRGQQVTLSCSPISGHRSVSWYQQTPGQGLQFLFEYFSETQRNKGNFPGRFSGRQFSNSRSEMNVSTLELGDSALYLCASSWRPVSYEQYFGPGTRLTVT.

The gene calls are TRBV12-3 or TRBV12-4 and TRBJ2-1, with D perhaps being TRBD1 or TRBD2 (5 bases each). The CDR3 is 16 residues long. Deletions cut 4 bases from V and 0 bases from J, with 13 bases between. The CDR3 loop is CASSYLKGSSYNEQFF. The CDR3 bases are TGTGCCAGCAGTTATCTTAAGGGGAGCTCCTACAATGAGCAGTTCTTC.